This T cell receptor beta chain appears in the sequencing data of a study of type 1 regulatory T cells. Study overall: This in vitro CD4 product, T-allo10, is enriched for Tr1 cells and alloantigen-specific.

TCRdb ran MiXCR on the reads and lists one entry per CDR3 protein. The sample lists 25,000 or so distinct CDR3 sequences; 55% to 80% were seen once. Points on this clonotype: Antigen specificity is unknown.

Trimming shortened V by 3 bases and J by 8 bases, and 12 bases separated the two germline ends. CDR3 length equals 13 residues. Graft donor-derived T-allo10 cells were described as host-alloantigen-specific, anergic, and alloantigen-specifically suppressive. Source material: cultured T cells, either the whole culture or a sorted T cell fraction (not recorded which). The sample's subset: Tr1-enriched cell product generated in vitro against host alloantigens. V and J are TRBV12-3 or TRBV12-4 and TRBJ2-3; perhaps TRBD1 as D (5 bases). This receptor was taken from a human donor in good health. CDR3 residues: CASSFMGRGTQYF. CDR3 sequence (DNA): TGTGCCAGCAGTTTTATGGGGCGAGGTACGCAGTATTTT.